One and the same sample provided the 25 T cell receptor beta chains below, sequenced in a study of blood T cell repertoires in COVID-19. The data were produced by immunoSEQ multiplex PCR, yet TCRdb's version contains in-frame clones alone and is incomplete. The table lists around 65,000 clones, roughly 80% of them singletons, with about 38% in the top ten. Source material: peripheral blood. Source of these receptors: a human donor in a cohort sampled during active COVID-19.

V gene TRBV9 combines with J gene TRBJ1-4, with TRBD1 identical over 7 bases. Germline lookup yields CDR1 SGDLS and CDR2 YYNGEE. J gave up 7 bases and V 6 bases, and 9 bases lay outside the gene matches. There are 14 residues in the CDR3. The CDR3 region is CASNEGQWGEKLFF. In nucleotides, the CDR3 is TGTGCCAGCAACGAGGGACAGTGGGGTGAAAAACTGTTTTTT.

J is TRBJ1-6 and V is TRBV3-1 (or the pseudogene TRBV3-2); TRBD1 is a possible D gene (6 bases). Per the germline V gene, CDR1 is LGHDT and CDR2 is YNNKEL (reference sequence). V shed 0 bases and J shed 18 bases, with 15 bases lying between them. CDR3 length equals 13 residues. CDR3 nucleotides: TGTGCCAGCAGCCAAGACCTACAGGGAAAATACCACTTT. Protein: CASSQDLQGKYHF.

V and J are TRBV7-3 and TRBJ1-1; no reliable D call. The CDR3 contains 13 residues. CDR1 is SGHTA, CDR2 FQGTGA, per germline. The V and J ends lost 2 bases and 5 bases respectively, with 9 bases between them. CDR3 DNA: TGTGCCAGCAGCTTAGTTTCCTCGACTGAAGCTTTCTTT. Translated, it gives CASSLVSSTEAFF.

The chain recombines TRBV7-8 with TRBJ1-5; D gene unclear. V lost 1 base, J lost 3 bases, and 7 bases lay in between. CDR3 length: 14 residues. Germline CDR1 reads SGHVS; CDR2 reads FQNEAQ. The CDR3 DNA reads TGTGCCAGCAGCTTAGGTGGGCCCAATCAGCCCCAGCATTTT. Amino acids: CASSLGGPNQPQHF.

The chain joins TRBV2 to TRBJ2-1; 9 nucleotides line up with TRBD2. The CDR3 runs 11 residues. CDR1 is SNHLY, CDR2 FYNNEI, per germline. With 9 bases clipped from V and 8 bases from J, the junction kept 2 bases outside the gene matches. CDR3 in DNA: TGTGCCAGAGGACTAGCGTATGAGCAGTTCTTC. Encoded protein: CARGLAYEQFF. The full variable domain, with the rest looked up from reference TRBV2 and TRBJ2-1, is EPEVTQTPSHQVTQMGQEVILRCVPISNHLYFYWYRQILGQKVEFLVSFYNNEISEKSEIFDDQFSVERPDGSNFTLKIRSTKLEDSAMYFCARGLAYEQFFGPGTRLTVL.

The chain recombines TRBV19 with TRBJ1-5, with a tentative D call TRBD1 (6 bases). The CDR3 has 16 amino acids. V was pared by 1 base and J by 4 bases, with 14 bases between. Germline V gene lookup returns CDR1 LNHDA and CDR2 SQIVND (reference sequence). The CDR3 sequence: CASSIVRQGRNQPQHF. CDR3 DNA sequence: TGTGCCAGTAGTATAGTCCGCCAGGGGCGGAATCAGCCCCAGCATTTT.

V is TRBV30 and J is TRBJ2-2; 7 nucleotides match TRBD1. Trimming took 7 bases from V and 6 from J; bases not matched to a gene: 17. The CDR3 has 16 residues. CDR1 is GTSNPN and CDR2 is SVGIG in the germline V gene (reference sequence). The CDR3 nucleotides read TGTGCCTTGATCGCCCCGGGTAGGGGGCGCGCCGGGGAGCTGTTTTTT. Its translation is CALIAPGRGRAGELFF. The whole variable domain, remainder taken from reference TRBV30 and TRBJ2-2, is SQTIHQWPATLVQPVGSPLSLECTVEGTSNPNLYWYRQAAGRGLQLLFYSVGIGQISSEVPQNLSASRPQDRQFILSSKKLLLSDSGFYLCALIAPGRGRAGELFFGEGSRLTVL.

The chain employs TRBV15 and TRBJ1-2, with D unclear. Looked up from germline, CDR1 is LNHNV and CDR2 is YYDKDF (reference sequence). Trimming removed 0 bases at V and 0 bases at J, with 11 bases between. The CDR3 is made up of 16 amino acids. DNA for the CDR3: TGTGCCACCAGCAGAGAGGTCAGACTTACTAACTATGGCTACACCTTC. Encoded protein: CATSREVRLTNYGYTF.

V usage is TRBV19 and J usage is TRBJ1-2; the match to TRBD1 covers 9 bases. J gave up 10 bases and V 5 bases, and 11 bases lay outside the gene matches. The germline gives CDR1 LNHDA, CDR2 SQIVND (reference sequence). The CDR3 is made up of 14 amino acids. CDR3 in amino acids: CASSFSGTGTVYTF. Written as DNA, the CDR3 is TGTGCCAGTAGTTTTTCCGGGACAGGGACGGTCTACACCTTC.

V gene TRBV12-3 or TRBV12-4 combines with J gene TRBJ2-7; D gene uncertain. The CDR3 covers 13 residues. V was pared by 1 base and J by 4 bases, with 8 bases between. CDR3 DNA: TGTGCCAGCAGTTTAGACCCTAATTACGAGCAGTACTTC. This gives the protein CASSLDPNYEQYF.

The rearrangement uses TRBV7-2 and TRBJ1-2; the match to TRBD1 covers 9 bases. Germline lookup yields CDR1 SGHTA and CDR2 FQGNSA. V was clipped by 4 bases and J by 7 bases; unmatched bases: 7. This CDR3 is 14 amino acids long. CDR3 residues: CASSSGQGATGYTF. DNA of the CDR3: TGTGCCAGCAGCTCGGGACAGGGCGCTACTGGCTACACCTTC.

CDR3 amino acids: CASSITGTGVNGYTF. In DNA form, the CDR3 reads TGTGCCAGTAGTATCACCGGGACAGGGGTGAACGGCTACACCTTC. The chain uses TRBV19 and TRBJ1-2; 10 nucleotides line up with TRBD1. The germline V gene encodes CDR1 LNHDA and CDR2 SQIVND (reference sequence). CDR3 length: 15 amino acids. V lost 3 bases to trimming and J lost 8 bases; unmatched junction nucleotides: 9.

This clone was detected once. This chain connects TRBV9 to TRBJ2-6; 8 positions match TRBD1. The length of the CDR3 is 14 residues. V lost 3 bases to trimming and J lost 12 bases; unmatched junction nucleotides: 8. The V gene's germline CDR1 is SGDLS and CDR2 YYNGEE. The CDR3 DNA sequence: TGTGCCAGCAGCGCGGCCGGGACAGGAGGCGTCCTGACTTTC. Amino acids: CASSAAGTGGVLTF.

The rearrangement joins TRBV4-1 to TRBJ2-2, with 14 positions matching TRBD2. Germline lookup yields CDR1 MGHRA and CDR2 YSYEKL. Germline trimming cut 3 bases from V and 6 bases from J; bases unmatched to any gene: 9. This CDR3 is 18 amino acids long. CDR3 residues: CASSQGTGTSGGSGELFF. The CDR3 coding sequence is TGCGCCAGCAGCCAGGGGACCGGGACTAGCGGGGGATCCGGGGAGCTGTTTTTT.

The J gene is TRBJ1-2, the V gene TRBV6-2 or TRBV6-3; tentatively, D is TRBD1 (6 bases). Deletions cut 0 bases from V and 8 bases from J, with 13 bases between. CDR1 and CDR2 from the germline V gene are MNHEY and SVGEGT. The CDR3 is 14 amino acids. Here the CDR3 reads CASSYSTGIGGYTF. CDR3 DNA: TGTGCCAGCAGTTACTCAACAGGGATAGGAGGCTACACCTTC.

This clone occurred a few times. This chain connects TRBV5-5 to TRBJ1-4; 7 bases match TRBD1. From germline, CDR1 is SGHKS and CDR2 YYEKEE (reference sequence). The CDR3 length is 18 residues. J lost 0 bases, V lost 4 bases, and 12 bases had no gene match. The CDR3 spells CASSPNTGTASTNEKLFF. CDR3 nucleotide sequence: TGTGCCAGCAGCCCCAACACCGGGACAGCATCAACTAATGAAAAACTGTTTTTT. The whole variable domain, filled in from reference TRBV5-5 and TRBJ1-4, reads DAGVTQSPTHLIKTRGQQVTLRCSPISGHKSVSWYQQVLGQGPQFIFQYYEKEERGRGNFPDRFSARQFPNYSSELNVNALLLGDSALYLCASSPNTGTASTNEKLFFGSGTQLSVL.

The rearrangement links TRBV5-1 to TRBJ2-7; 9 nucleotides align to TRBD1. Per germline, CDR1 SGHRS and CDR2 YFSETQ. The V gene end was trimmed by 5 bases and the J gene end by 7 bases; junction bases not matched to a gene: 7. The CDR3 has 13 amino acids. The CDR3 DNA sequence: TGCGCCAGCAGACTACAGGGGGCGCGGGAGCAGTACTTC. This gives the protein CASRLQGAREQYF. Using reference TRBV5-1 and TRBJ2-7 for the parts outside the CDR3, the full variable domain is KAGVTQTPRYLIKTRGQQVTLSCSPISGHRSVSWYQQTPGQGLQFLFEYFSETQRNKGNFPGRFSGRQFSNSRSEMNVSTLELGDSALYLCASRLQGAREQYFGPGTRLTVT.

This chain joins TRBV7-2 and TRBJ2-1; TRBD2 matches at 8 bases. The length of the CDR3 is 16 residues. The V gene's germline CDR1 is SGHTA and CDR2 FQGNSA. V lost 1 base and J lost 5; bases outside the gene matches: 7. CDR3 nucleotide sequence: TGTGCCAGCAGCTTAGTATCCACGGGGGGGCACAATGAGCAGTTCTTC. Translated: CASSLVSTGGHNEQFF.

This clone was seen just once. This sequence joins TRBV28 and TRBJ2-7; the match to TRBD2 covers 15 bases. Germline CDR1 is MDHEN and CDR2 is SYDVKM. V lost 0 bases, J lost 7 bases, and 10 bases stayed unmatched. The CDR3 extends over 18 amino acids. The CDR3 loop reads CASSLWGLAGGEMKEQYF. CDR3 DNA: TGTGCCAGCAGTTTATGGGGACTAGCGGGGGGAGAGATGAAGGAGCAGTACTTC.

In this sample, this clone turned up once. The chain carries TRBV27 and TRBJ2-2; D might be TRBD2 (6 bases). The germline V gene encodes CDR1 MNHEY and CDR2 SMNVEV (reference sequence). Trimming removed 3 bases from V and 4 bases from J, with 18 bases in between. This CDR3 is 17 amino acids long. CDR3 bases: TGTGCCAGCAGTTTTAGACTAGTGACCTCGGCCACCGGGGAGCTGTTTTTT. The encoded protein is CASSFRLVTSATGELFF.

The V and J genes are TRBV6-2 or TRBV6-3 and TRBJ1-5; TRBD1 matches at 9 bases. Germline V gives CDR1 MNHEY, CDR2 SVGEGT. J gave up 0 bases and V 6 bases, and 6 bases lay outside the gene matches. The CDR3 loop spans 16 amino acids. CDR3 coding DNA: TGTGCCAGCAGCCGACCGGGACAGGGTAGCAATCAGCCCCAGCATTTT. Translation: CASSRPGQGSNQPQHF.

The chain joins TRBV28 to TRBJ1-1; D call uncertain. The CDR3 has 15 amino acids. V lost 3 bases to trimming and J lost 0 bases, with 11 bases between them. CDR1 MDHEN and CDR2 SYDVKM come from the germline V gene. This chain's CDR3 is CASSFVIALNTEAFF. DNA of the CDR3: TGTGCCAGCAGTTTCGTAATAGCTCTGAACACTGAAGCTTTCTTT.

This clone was seen just once. V usage is TRBV2 and J usage is TRBJ2-1; TRBD2 aligns across 7 bases. The CDR3 spans 17 residues. CDR1 is SNHLY and CDR2 is FYNNEI in the germline V gene. J lost 11 bases, V lost 1 base, and 17 bases had no gene match. This CDR3 reads CASSEGGQGGRTMKQFF. The DNA for the CDR3 is TGTGCCAGCAGTGAAGGTGGGCAGGGCGGGAGAACAATGAAGCAGTTCTTC.

The rearrangement links TRBV7-8 to TRBJ1-1, with 7 bases fitting TRBD1. The CDR3 has 16 amino acids. V was pared by 2 bases and J by 7 bases, with 13 bases of the junction left unmatched. In germline, CDR1 is SGHVS, CDR2 FQNEAQ. CDR3 coding DNA: TGTGCCAGCAGCTTAAGTCTGGCTGGAAGGGGGCTTGAAGCTTTCTTT. Translation gives CASSLSLAGRGLEAFF.

The chain uses TRBV2 and TRBJ2-1, with D perhaps TRBD2 (6 bases). The CDR3 loop spans 15 amino acids. Germline loops: CDR1 SNHLY, CDR2 FYNNEI. Deletions cut 5 bases from V and 4 bases from J, with 15 bases between. CDR3 in amino acids: CASSRTSSSYNEQFF. The CDR3 nucleotides are TGTGCCAGCAGTCGAACTAGCTCTTCGTACAATGAGCAGTTCTTC.